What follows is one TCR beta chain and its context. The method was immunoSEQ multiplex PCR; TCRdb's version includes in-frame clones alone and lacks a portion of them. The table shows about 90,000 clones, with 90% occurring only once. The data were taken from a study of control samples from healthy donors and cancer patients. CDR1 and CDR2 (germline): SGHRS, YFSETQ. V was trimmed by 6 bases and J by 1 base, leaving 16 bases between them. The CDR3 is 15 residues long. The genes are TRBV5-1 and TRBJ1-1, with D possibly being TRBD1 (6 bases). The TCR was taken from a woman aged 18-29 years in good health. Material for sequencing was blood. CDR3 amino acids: CASTKGGGPNTEAFF. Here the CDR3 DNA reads TGCGCCAGCACCAAAGGTGGGGGGCCGAACACTGAAGCTTTCTTT.